This T cell receptor beta chain was recovered during a study of CD8 T cells in Susac syndrome. TCR beta from blood CD8+ and CD4+ T cells was sequenced. Healthy donors constituted the control group, matched for age and sex. CDR3 length: 14 residues. Trimming pared 5 bases from V and 8 bases from J, leaving 16 bases between. Germline assignment: CDR1 SGHTA and CDR2 FQGNSA. Random hexamers were used to reverse transcribe an amount of about 0.5 to 1 ug RNA. TCR beta CDR3 was amplified by immunoSEQ covering 54 Vbeta and 13 Jbeta. MiXCR, run by TCRdb on the immunoSEQ multiplex PCR reads, gives a single entry per CDR3 protein. The sample lists approximately 100,000 distinct CDR3 sequences, less than 95% seen once, with roughly 0.12% in the top ten.

The sequence was collected from a human donor in good health. The sample consisted of CD8+ T cells from PBMCs. The rearrangement links TRBV7-2 to TRBJ2-1; D is perhaps TRBD2 (7 bases). The CDR3, as DNA: TGTGCCAGCAGCCAAGAGGGGGGGCCCGATGAGCAGTTCTTC. Its translation: CASSQEGGPDEQFF.